This T cell receptor (beta chain) was sequenced for a study of regulatory T cells in long-lasting Graves disease. CDR3 size: 14 residues. The ends were cut back, 3 bases at V and 3 bases at J, with 15 bases in the middle. Germline CDR1 and CDR2: DFQATT and SNEGSKA (reference sequence). The time point: newly diagnosed GD, antithyroid drugs for less than 3 months. Researchers made the TCR library from RNA that was extracted from PBMCs. Building the TCR beta libraries relied on iRepertoire HTBI primers, and CDR3 regions underwent Arm-PCR. Each CDR3 protein gets one entry after TCRdb re-called the multiplex PCR reads with MiXCR. Here the sample spans more than 450,000 distinct CDR3 sequences, under 20% being singletons. These data were also reused for a study on T cells in Graves' hyperthyroidism and ophthalmopathy. That report notes: Together with thyroid ultrasound, orbital computed tomography, serum thyroxine and TRAb, clinical symptoms were used for diagnoses. The study used the HTBI primer set for a first-round RT-PCR of the TCR CDR3.

This rearrangement joins TRBV20-1 to TRBJ2-7, with D perhaps matching TRBD1 (6 bases). The receptor's source is a middle-aged man with Graves disease. Material: peripheral blood mononuclear cells (PBMCs), obtained at new diagnosis, from a patient treated with antithyroid drugs. The CDR3 loop reads CSARGPRGYYEQYF. DNA of the CDR3: TGCAGTGCTAGGGGTCCCAGGGGATACTACGAGCAGTACTTC.